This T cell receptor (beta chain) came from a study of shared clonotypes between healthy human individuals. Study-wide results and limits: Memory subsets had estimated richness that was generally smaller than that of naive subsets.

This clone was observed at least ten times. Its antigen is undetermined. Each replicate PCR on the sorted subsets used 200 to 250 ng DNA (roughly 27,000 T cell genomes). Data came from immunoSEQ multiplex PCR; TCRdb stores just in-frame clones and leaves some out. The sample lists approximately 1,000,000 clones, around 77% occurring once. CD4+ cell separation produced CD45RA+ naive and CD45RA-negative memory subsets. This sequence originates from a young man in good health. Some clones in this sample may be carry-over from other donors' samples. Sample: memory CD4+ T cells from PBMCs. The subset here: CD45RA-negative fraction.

CDR3 DNA: TGCAGTGCGGGTATTACGGAGCAGTTCTTC. This gives the protein CSAGITEQFF. The genes are TRBV20-1 and TRBJ2-1; D not resolved. Germline V gene sequence: CDR1 DFQATT, CDR2 SNEGSKA (reference sequence). V was shortened by 6 bases and J by 10 bases, with 10 bases between the two germline ends. The CDR3 extends over 10 amino acids.